The subject of this entry is one TCR beta chain. CT and PET/CT showed node-negative disease in all patients, none of whom had received prior chemotherapy or radiotherapy or had other malignancies. V lost 5 bases to trimming and J lost 0 bases, with 10 bases between them. The CDR3 totals 15 residues. Germline lookup yields CDR1 MNHNS and CDR2 SASEGT. This specimen comes from a study of prognosis after radiotherapy for stage I lung cancer. Study-level information: Operability status for all non-small cell lung cancer patients was recorded as medically inoperable. Radiotherapy: SBRT, 3 to 5 fractions, biologically effective dose at least 100 Gy.

Genomic DNA served as the source from which two-round multiplex PCR generated TCR beta CDR3 amplicons. During first-round PCR, primers specific to each TRBV and TRBJ gene were used. MiXCR, run by TCRdb on the multiplex PCR reads, gives a single entry per CDR3 protein. The data show more than 25,000 distinct CDR3 sequences, around 32% seen once. The rearrangement links TRBV6-1 to TRBJ2-2, with D possibly matching TRBD1 (5 bases). This receptor was identified in a donor aged 50 or older with non-small cell lung cancer. Sequencing used PBMCs, obtained before or after stereotactic body radiation therapy (not recorded which). CDR3 protein: CASSKQVSNTGELFF. The CDR3 DNA sequence: TGTGCCAGCAGTAAACAGGTTTCGAACACCGGGGAGCTGTTTTTT.